This T cell receptor beta chain was captured by sequencing in a study of T cells in Graves' hyperthyroidism and ophthalmopathy. Overall study results and limits: A model built on 13 V-J features separated ophthalmopathy from stable hyperthyroidism.

Amplified regions were TCR beta CDR3 sequences from RNA transcripts. During a first-round RT-PCR of the TCR CDR3, the HTBI primer set was used. TCRdb reprocessed the multiplex PCR reads via MiXCR and lists one record per CDR3 protein. The data show approximately 590,000 distinct CDR3 sequences, with about 43% seen just once and roughly 8.2% held by the top ten. This clonotype appeared a few times. Its antigen is as yet unknown. The CDR3 sequence is 13 residues long. V gave up 2 bases and J gave up 3 bases, with 10 bases separating them. Germline-derived CDR1 and CDR2 are DFQATT and SNEGSKA (reference sequence). For Graves' hyperthyroidism to be stable, ophthalmopathy could not progress within 18 months.

Sequenced material: peripheral blood or thyroid tissue (not recorded which). The origin of this receptor is a woman aged 18 to 35 with Graves' hyperthyroidism. The chain employs TRBV20-1 and TRBJ1-1, with unresolved D. CDR3: CSARQDSHTEAFF. The CDR3 region has the DNA TGCAGTGCTAGACAGGATTCGCACACTGAAGCTTTCTTT.